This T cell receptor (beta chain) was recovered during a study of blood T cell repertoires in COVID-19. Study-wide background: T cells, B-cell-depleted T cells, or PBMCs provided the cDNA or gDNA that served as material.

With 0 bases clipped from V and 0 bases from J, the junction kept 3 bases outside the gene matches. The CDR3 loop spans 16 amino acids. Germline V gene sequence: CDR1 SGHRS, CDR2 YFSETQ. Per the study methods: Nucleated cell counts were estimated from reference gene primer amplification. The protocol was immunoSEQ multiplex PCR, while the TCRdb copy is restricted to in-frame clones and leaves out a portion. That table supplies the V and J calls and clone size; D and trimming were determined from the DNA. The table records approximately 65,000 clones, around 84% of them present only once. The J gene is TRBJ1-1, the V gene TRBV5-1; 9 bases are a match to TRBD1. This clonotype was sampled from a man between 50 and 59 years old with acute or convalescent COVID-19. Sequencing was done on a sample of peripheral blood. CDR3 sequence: CASSLDGQGMNTEAFF. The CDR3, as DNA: TGCGCCAGCAGCTTGGATGGACAGGGGATGAACACTGAAGCTTTCTTT.